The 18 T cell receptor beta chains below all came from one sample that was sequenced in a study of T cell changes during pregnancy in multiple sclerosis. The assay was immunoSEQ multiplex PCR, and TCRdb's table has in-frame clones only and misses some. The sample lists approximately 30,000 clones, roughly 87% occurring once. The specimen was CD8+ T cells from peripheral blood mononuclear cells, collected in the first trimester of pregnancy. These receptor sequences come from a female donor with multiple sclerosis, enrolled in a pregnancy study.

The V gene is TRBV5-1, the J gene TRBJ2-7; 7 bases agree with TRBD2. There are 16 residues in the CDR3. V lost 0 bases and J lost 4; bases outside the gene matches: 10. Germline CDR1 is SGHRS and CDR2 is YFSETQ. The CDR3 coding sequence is TGCGCCAGCAGCTTGGTTCCTAGCGGCATCCTTTACGAGCAGTACTTC. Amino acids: CASSLVPSGILYEQYF.

CDR3 sequence reads: CASSPPLGREGYEQYF. The CDR3 DNA follows: TGTGCCAGCAGTCCCCCCCTAGGGCGGGAGGGTTACGAGCAGTACTTC. The rearrangement joins TRBV28 to TRBJ2-7; 9 bases line up with TRBD2. Germline V lookup: CDR1 MDHEN, CDR2 SYDVKM. CDR3 length: 16 amino acids. With V trimmed by 5 bases and J by 4 bases, 12 bases remained unmatched.

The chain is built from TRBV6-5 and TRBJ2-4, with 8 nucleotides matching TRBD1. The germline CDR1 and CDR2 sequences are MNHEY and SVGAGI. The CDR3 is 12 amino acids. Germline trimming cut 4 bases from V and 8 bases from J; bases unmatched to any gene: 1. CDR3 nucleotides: TGTGCCAGCAGTTCGACAGGGGACATTCAGTACTTC. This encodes CASSSTGDIQYF.

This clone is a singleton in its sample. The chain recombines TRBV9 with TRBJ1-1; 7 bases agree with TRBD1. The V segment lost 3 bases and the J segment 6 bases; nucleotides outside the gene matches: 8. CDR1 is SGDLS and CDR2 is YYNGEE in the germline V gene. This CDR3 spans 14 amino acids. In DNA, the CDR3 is TGTGCCAGCAGCGACGTGGCGAGGGGGCCTGAAGCTTTCTTT. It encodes CASSDVARGPEAFF.

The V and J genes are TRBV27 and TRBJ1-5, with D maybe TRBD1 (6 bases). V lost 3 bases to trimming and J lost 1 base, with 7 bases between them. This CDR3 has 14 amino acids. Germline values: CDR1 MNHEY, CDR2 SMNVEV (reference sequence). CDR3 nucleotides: TGTGCCAGCAGTTTTCAGGGGAGCAATCAGCCCCAGCATTTT. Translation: CASSFQGSNQPQHF.

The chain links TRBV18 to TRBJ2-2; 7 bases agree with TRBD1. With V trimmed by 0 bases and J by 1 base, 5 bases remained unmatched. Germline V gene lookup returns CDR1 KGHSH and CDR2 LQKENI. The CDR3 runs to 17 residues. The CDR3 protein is CASSPPRGQMNTGELFF. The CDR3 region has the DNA TGTGCCAGCTCACCACCGAGGGGACAGATGAACACCGGGGAGCTGTTTTTT.

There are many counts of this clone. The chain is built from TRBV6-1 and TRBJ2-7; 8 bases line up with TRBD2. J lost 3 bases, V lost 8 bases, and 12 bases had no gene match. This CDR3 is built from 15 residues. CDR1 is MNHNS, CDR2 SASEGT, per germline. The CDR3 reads CASRGLRREVYEQYF. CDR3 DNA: TGTGCCAGCCGGGGTTTAAGGCGGGAGGTCTACGAGCAGTACTTC.

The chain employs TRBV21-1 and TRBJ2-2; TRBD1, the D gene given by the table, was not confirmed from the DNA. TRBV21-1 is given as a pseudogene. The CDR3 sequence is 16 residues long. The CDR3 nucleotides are TGTGCCAGCAGCAAAGGACCGGACAAGAACACCGGGGAGCTGTTTTTT. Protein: CASSKGPDKNTGELFF.

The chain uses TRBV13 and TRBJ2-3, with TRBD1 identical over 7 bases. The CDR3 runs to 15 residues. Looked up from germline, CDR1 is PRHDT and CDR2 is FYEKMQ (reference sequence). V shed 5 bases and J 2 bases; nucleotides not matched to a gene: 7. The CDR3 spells CASSTRTGDTDTQYF. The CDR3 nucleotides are TGTGCCAGCAGCACCAGGACAGGAGACACAGATACGCAGTATTTT.

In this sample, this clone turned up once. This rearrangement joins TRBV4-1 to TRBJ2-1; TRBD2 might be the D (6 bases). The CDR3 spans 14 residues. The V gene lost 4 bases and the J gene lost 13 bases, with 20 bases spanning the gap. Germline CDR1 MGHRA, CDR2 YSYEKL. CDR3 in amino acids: CASSLLAFPVFQFF. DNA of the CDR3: TGCGCCAGCAGCCTCCTAGCGTTCCCGGTTTTTCAGTTCTTC.

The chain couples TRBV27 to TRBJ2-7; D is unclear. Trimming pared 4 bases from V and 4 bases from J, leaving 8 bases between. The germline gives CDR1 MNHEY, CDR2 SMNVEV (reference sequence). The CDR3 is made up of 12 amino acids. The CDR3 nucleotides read TGTGCCAGCAGTTCACCAGGTTACGAGCAGTACTTC. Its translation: CASSSPGYEQYF.

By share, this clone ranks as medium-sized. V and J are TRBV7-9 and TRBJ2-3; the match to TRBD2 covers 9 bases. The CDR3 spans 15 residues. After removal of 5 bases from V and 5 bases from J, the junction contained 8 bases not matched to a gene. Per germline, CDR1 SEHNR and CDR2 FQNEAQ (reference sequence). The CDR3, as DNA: TGTGCCAGCAGCACTTTAGCGGGAGCGGTAGATACGCAGTATTTT. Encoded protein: CASSTLAGAVDTQYF.

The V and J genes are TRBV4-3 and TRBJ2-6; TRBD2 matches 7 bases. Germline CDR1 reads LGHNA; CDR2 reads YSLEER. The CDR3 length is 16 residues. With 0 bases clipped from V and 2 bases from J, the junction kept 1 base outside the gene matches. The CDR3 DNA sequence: TGCGCCAGCAGCCAAGAGCGGGAGACTGGGGCCAACGTCCTGACTTTC. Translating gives CASSQERETGANVLTF.

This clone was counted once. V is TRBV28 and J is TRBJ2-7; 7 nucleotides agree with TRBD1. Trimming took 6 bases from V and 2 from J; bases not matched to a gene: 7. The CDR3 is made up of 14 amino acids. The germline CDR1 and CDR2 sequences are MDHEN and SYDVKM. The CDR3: CASSPQGLPYEQYF. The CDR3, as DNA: TGTGCCAGCAGCCCACAGGGGTTACCCTACGAGCAGTACTTC.

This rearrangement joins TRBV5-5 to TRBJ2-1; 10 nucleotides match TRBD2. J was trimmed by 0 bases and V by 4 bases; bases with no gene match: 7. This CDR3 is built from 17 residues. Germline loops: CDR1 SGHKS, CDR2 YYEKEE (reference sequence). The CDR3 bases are TGTGCCAGCAGCGACAGGACTAGCGGTAGCTCCTACAATGAGCAGTTCTTC. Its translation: CASSDRTSGSSYNEQFF.

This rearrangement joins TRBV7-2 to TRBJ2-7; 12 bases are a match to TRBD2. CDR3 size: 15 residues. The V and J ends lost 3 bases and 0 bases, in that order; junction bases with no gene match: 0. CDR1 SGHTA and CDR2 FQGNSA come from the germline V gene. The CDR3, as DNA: TGTGCCAGCAGCTTGACTAGCGGGAGCTCCTACGAGCAGTACTTC. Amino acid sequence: CASSLTSGSSYEQYF.

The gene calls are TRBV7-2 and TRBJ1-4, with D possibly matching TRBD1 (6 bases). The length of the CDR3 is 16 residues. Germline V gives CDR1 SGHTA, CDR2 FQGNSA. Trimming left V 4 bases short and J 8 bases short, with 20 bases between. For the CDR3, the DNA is TGTGCCAGCAGCTCCACTGACAGGCTGGAGGTAGAAAAACTGTTTTTT. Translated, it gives CASSSTDRLEVEKLFF.

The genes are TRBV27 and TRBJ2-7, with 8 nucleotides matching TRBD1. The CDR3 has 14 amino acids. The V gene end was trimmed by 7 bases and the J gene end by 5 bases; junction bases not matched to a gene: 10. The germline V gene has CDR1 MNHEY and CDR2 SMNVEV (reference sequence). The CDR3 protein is CASTSRAGGDEQYF. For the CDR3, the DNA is TGTGCCAGCACGTCCCGGGCAGGGGGCGACGAGCAGTACTTC.